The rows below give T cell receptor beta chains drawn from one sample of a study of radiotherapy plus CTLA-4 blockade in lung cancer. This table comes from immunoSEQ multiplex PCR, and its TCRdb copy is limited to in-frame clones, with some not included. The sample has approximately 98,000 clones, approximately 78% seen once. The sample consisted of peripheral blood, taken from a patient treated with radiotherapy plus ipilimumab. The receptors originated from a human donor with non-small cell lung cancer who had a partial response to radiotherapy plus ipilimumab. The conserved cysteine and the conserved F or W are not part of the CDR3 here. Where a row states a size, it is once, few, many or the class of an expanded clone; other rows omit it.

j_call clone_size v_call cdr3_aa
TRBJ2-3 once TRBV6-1 ASSDFLGQRSDTQY
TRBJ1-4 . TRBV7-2 ASSLGRGEKLF
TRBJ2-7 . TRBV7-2 ASRRPGGNQDEQY
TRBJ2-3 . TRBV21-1 ASSYSRDSKIDTQY
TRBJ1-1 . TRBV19 ASTIAGTNTEAF
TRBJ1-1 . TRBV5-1 ASSLGAGTAGTAF
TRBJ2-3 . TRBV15 ATSAGDYFATQY
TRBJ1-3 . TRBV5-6 ASSGTGQGAGNTIY
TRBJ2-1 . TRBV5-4 ASSPGVGNSEQF
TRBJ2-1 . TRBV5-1 ASSLGSQGYDNEQF
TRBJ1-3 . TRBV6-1 ASSEQQGMGNTIY
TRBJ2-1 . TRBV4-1 ASSQRQNNEQF
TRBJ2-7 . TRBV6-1 ASSEGPSYEQY
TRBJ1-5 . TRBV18 ASSLHSDQPQH